One and the same sample provided the 19 T cell receptor beta chains below, sequenced in a study of T-cell reconstitution after alpha-beta-depleted transplantation in children. Preparation of the TCRbeta library was carried out with unique molecular identifiers. MiXCR, applied by TCRdb to the PCR reads, yields one record per CDR3 protein. The sample includes hundreds of thousands of distinct CDR3 sequences, over 10% of them seen just once. Here the sequenced sample was PBMCs, taken before TCRalphabeta/CD19-depleted stem cell transplant. Source of these receptors: a girl aged 2-10 years with congenital amegakaryocytic thrombocytopenia, due to receive a stem cell transplant.

This CDR3 reads CASSLRQIYQPQHF. CDR3 coding DNA: TGTGCCAGCAGTTTAAGGCAGATTTATCAGCCCCAGCATTTT. The rearrangement links TRBV28 to TRBJ1-5; D gene ambiguous. The CDR3 has 14 residues. V lost 2 bases, J lost 5 bases, and 10 bases lay in between. Germline values: CDR1 MDHEN, CDR2 SYDVKM.

A few counts support this clonotype. The J gene is TRBJ2-5, the V gene TRBV7-9, with D perhaps matching TRBD1 (6 bases). This CDR3 contains 13 residues. The germline V gene encodes CDR1 SEHNR and CDR2 FQNEAQ (reference sequence). Trimming removed 5 bases at V and 5 bases at J, with 12 bases between. The CDR3 sequence: CASSQTGYETQYF. CDR3 DNA sequence: TGTGCCAGCAGCCAAACAGGGTACGAGACCCAGTACTTC.

This chain connects TRBV20-1 to TRBJ2-3, with TRBD2 as a possible D gene (7 bases). This CDR3 comprises 14 residues. CDR1 is DFQATT, CDR2 SNEGSKA, per germline (reference sequence). Trimming stripped 5 bases from V and 7 bases from J, with 19 bases between. The CDR3 spells CSAPGAGVIHTQYF. The CDR3, as DNA: TGCAGTGCTCCGGGGGCGGGAGTGATTCATACGCAGTATTTT.

This clonotype was observed a few times. The chain combines TRBV12-3 or TRBV12-4 with TRBJ2-5; D remains unclear. The CDR3 has 15 residues. V was shortened by 5 bases and J by 1 base, with 14 bases between the two germline ends. CDR3 sequence: CASSPGPLPQETQYF. CDR3 nucleotides: TGTGCCAGCAGTCCCGGGCCCCTACCCCAAGAGACCCAGTACTTC.

This clonotype has more than one count but fewer than ten. The rearrangement uses TRBV7-9 and TRBJ2-1; 10 positions match TRBD2. Germline V CDR1 and CDR2: SEHNR, FQNEAQ (reference sequence). V was pared by 11 bases and J by 0 bases, with 7 bases of the junction left unmatched. The CDR3 has 15 amino acids. The CDR3 DNA is TGTGCCGGAGTACTAGCGGGGAGCTCCTACAATGAGCAGTTCTTC. The encoded protein is CAGVLAGSSYNEQFF.

Only one count was recorded for this clonotype. A much more abundant neighbour one base away suggests this may be a read error. The genes are TRBV20-1 and TRBJ1-4; D is unclear. Germline CDR1 reads DFQATT; CDR2 reads SNEGSKA (reference sequence). The CDR3 is 15 amino acids. Trimming removed 3 bases at V and 4 bases at J, with 15 bases between. CDR3 coding DNA: TGCAGTGCTAGGGTTTGGCACGCGATTAATGAAAAACTGTTTTTT. This codes for CSARVWHAINEKLFF.

This clonotype was seen repeatedly, ten times or more. The V call is TRBV18, the J call TRBJ2-1, with TRBD2 matching 9 bases. J gave up 6 bases and V 3 bases, and 3 bases lay outside the gene matches. Germline CDR1 reads KGHSH; CDR2 reads LQKENI. The length of the CDR3 is 14 residues. The CDR3 region is CASSPASGINEQFF. The CDR3 DNA sequence: TGTGCCAGCTCACCGGCTAGCGGGATCAATGAGCAGTTCTTC.

The chain carries TRBV28 and TRBJ2-1; the match to TRBD2 covers 8 bases. Per the germline V gene, CDR1 is MDHEN and CDR2 is SYDVKM. Unmatched junction bases numbered 13, after V lost 10 bases and J lost 8 bases. The CDR3 loop spans 14 amino acids. The CDR3 DNA sequence: TGTGCCACCACCTCGCACGGGAGGGCCTATGAGCAGTTCTTC. Amino acid sequence: CATTSHGRAYEQFF.

In regard to this clonotype: The junction does not match germline at one end; this may be a read error. The chain joins TRBV5-1 to TRBJ2-1, with 9 bases fitting TRBD1. CDR3 size: 14 residues. Germline V gene lookup returns CDR1 SGHRS and CDR2 YFSETQ. This chain's CDR3 is CASSSGTGYNELFF. DNA for the CDR3: TGCGCCAGCAGCTCCGGGACAGGGTACAATGAGCTGTTCTTC.

This clonotype has at least ten counts. This chain links TRBV9 with TRBJ2-7; 9 positions match TRBD1. The trim removed 0 bases at V and 2 bases at J, leaving 9 bases unmatched. Germline loops: CDR1 SGDLS, CDR2 YYNGEE. The CDR3 consists of 17 residues. CDR3 coding DNA: TGTGCCAGCAGCGTAGGAGTCAGGGGACAGGGTACCTACGAGCAGTACTTC. It translates to CASSVGVRGQGTYEQYF.

This clonotype was observed a few times. In DNA, the CDR3 is TGTGCCTGGACTTCTTGGCTAGAAGGAGGCGAGCAGTACTTC. Translating gives CAWTSWLEGGEQYF. V gene TRBV30 combines with J gene TRBJ2-7; maybe TRBD2 (5 bases). The CDR3 spans 14 residues. V lost 4 bases to trimming and J lost 6 bases, with 19 bases between them. The germline V gene encodes CDR1 GTSNPN and CDR2 SVGIG (reference sequence).

This clonotype occurred a few times. The gene calls are TRBV10-3 and TRBJ2-1, with TRBD2 identical over 7 bases. This CDR3 contains 17 residues. From germline, CDR1 is ENHRY and CDR2 SYGVKD. After removal of 6 bases from V and 0 bases from J, the junction contained 11 bases not matched to a gene. The CDR3 loop is CAISSTSGTPSYNEQFF. DNA of the CDR3: TGTGCCATCAGCTCAACAAGCGGGACCCCCTCCTACAATGAGCAGTTCTTC.

Concerning this clonotype: Given a much more abundant clone one base away, this may be a read error. In DNA form, the CDR3 reads TGCTGTGCCAGGAGTCTAGCGGGAGAATCCTACAATGAGCAGTTCTTC. This encodes CCARSLAGESYNEQFF. The chain joins TRBV20-1 to TRBJ2-1, with TRBD2 matching 10 bases. The CDR3 totals 16 residues. The germline CDR1 and CDR2 sequences are DFQATT and SNEGSKA (reference sequence).

The gene calls are TRBV20-1 and TRBJ2-2, with TRBD2 matching 8 bases. In germline, CDR1 is DFQATT, CDR2 SNEGSKA (reference sequence). V lost 6 bases, J lost 8 bases, and 17 bases stayed unmatched. CDR3 length: 16 residues. Here the CDR3 DNA reads TGCAGTGCCCGCCGGAGGGTGCGGGAGGCTTTGGGGGAGCTGTTTTTT. It is translated as CSARRRVREALGELFF.

A remark on this clonotype: Since a much larger clone is just one base distant, this may be a read error. The chain has TRBV20-1 and TRBJ2-1, with TRBD2 matching over 7 bases. From germline, CDR1 is DFQATT and CDR2 SNEGSKA (reference sequence). J gave up 8 bases and V 6 bases, and 13 bases lay outside the gene matches. This CDR3 region has 14 residues. This chain's CDR3 is CSAQAGRLDDEQFF. The CDR3, as DNA: TGCAGTGCCCAAGCGGGACGGCTTGACGATGAGCAGTTCTTC.

This clonotype was picked up many times. The rearrangement uses TRBV20-1 and TRBJ1-1, with no clear D. With 3 bases removed from V and 11 bases from J, the gap between germline ends came to 10 bases. Per germline, CDR1 DFQATT and CDR2 SNEGSKA (reference sequence). The CDR3 spans 10 residues. The CDR3 loop reads CSASKDVAFF. The CDR3 region has the DNA TGCAGTGCTAGTAAGGACGTCGCTTTCTTT.

Many counts were recorded for this clonotype. The chain carries TRBV6-1 and TRBJ2-7; 12 bases are shared with TRBD2. Trimming at V came to 4 bases and at J to 7 bases, leaving 11 bases not matched to a gene. Looked up from germline, CDR1 is MNHNS and CDR2 is SASEGT. The CDR3 runs to 16 residues. The CDR3 reads CASSGRTSGIGREQYF. In DNA, the CDR3 is TGTGCCAGCAGTGGACGGACTAGCGGGATCGGTCGGGAGCAGTACTTC.

The CDR3 bases are TGCAGTGCTAGGGTTGTGGGACTAGCGGGAGCCTACAATGAGCAGTTCTTC. This gives the protein CSARVVGLAGAYNEQFF. The chain combines TRBV20-1 with TRBJ2-1; TRBD2 matches 14 bases. The length of the CDR3 is 17 residues. Germline V lookup: CDR1 DFQATT, CDR2 SNEGSKA (reference sequence). Trimming took 3 bases from V and 2 from J; bases not matched to a gene: 6.

Many counts were recorded for this clonotype. This chain uses TRBV7-2 with TRBJ2-7, with 7 bases that match TRBD2. CDR3 size: 12 residues. J was trimmed by 5 bases and V by 5 bases; bases with no gene match: 3. Germline lookup yields CDR1 SGHTA and CDR2 FQGNSA. CDR3 DNA sequence: TGTGCCAGCAGCGCCGGGACTAACGAGCAGTACTTC. Amino acids: CASSAGTNEQYF.